This paragraph reports one T cell receptor (beta chain). Its antigen is currently unknown. The sample originates from a study of blood T cells in healthy people across ages. General observations from the study: Older age went with lower TCR beta diversity per million T cells, in a roughly linear way.

This CDR3 contains 14 residues. V was trimmed by 0 bases and J by 7 bases, leaving 10 bases between them. With a J-beta primer mix and a sample-barcoded 5' primer, a second PCR ran about 6 to 11 cycles. A template-switch adaptor with 12 random nucleotides tagged each cDNA molecule. One entry per CDR3 protein, called by TCRdb with MiXCR from the 5' RACE reads. Among roughly 800,000 distinct CDR3 sequences listed, around 36% were seen once. This clonotype was obtained from a young man in good health. The V call is TRBV12-3 or TRBV12-4, the J call TRBJ1-5, with no clear D. Sequences were obtained from blood. This chain's CDR3 is CASSLARFYQPQHF. The CDR3 DNA reads TGTGCCAGCAGTTTAGCACGGTTCTACCAGCCCCAGCATTTT.